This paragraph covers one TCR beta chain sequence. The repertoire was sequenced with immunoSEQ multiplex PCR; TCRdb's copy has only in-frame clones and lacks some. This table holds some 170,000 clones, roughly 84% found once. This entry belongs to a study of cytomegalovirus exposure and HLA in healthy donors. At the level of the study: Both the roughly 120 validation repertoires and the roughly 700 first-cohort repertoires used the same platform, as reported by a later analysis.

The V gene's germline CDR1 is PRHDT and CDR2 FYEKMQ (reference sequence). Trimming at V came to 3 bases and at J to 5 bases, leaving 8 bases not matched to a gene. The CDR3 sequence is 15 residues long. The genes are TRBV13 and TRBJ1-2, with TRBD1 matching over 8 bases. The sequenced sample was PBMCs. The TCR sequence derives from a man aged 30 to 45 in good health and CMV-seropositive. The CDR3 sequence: CASSLEDRVDYGYTF. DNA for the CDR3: TGTGCCAGCAGCTTGGAGGACAGGGTGGATTATGGCTACACCTTC.